Ten or more counts support the clone carrying this T cell receptor (beta chain). This entry comes from a study of T-cell memory formation after mild COVID-19. TCRdb re-called the 5' RACE reads through MiXCR, storing one row per CDR3 protein. This sample yields 75,000 to 95,000 distinct CDR3 sequences, of which over 12% are seen a single time; around two fifths belongs to the top ten. Germline lookup yields CDR1 SGHRS and CDR2 YFSETQ. The length of the CDR3 is 15 residues. J lost 2 bases, V lost 9 bases, and 11 bases had no gene match. The sequence derives from a man younger than 35 who had mild COVID-19 (a few samples of this study predate the infection). Cell type and time point are not known. Sample: PBMCs or a T cell subset sorted from them (not recorded which). The genes are TRBV5-1 and TRBJ2-3, with 8 nucleotides matching TRBD1. CDR3: CATYGQGENTDTQYF. The DNA for the CDR3 is TGCGCCACTTACGGACAGGGAGAAAACACAGATACGCAGTATTTT.